This T cell receptor beta chain was sequenced in a study of blood T cell repertoires in COVID-19. Looking at the study overall: The samples span acute and convalescent COVID-19 from the United States, Italy and Spain.

Libraries were prepared by immunoSEQ multiplex PCR; TCRdb keeps only in-frame clonotypes and omits some of them. The sample lists some 40,000 clones, over 65% occurring once. CDR1 is MDHEN, CDR2 SYDVKM, per germline. The CDR3 is made up of 17 amino acids. Trimming removed 4 bases from V and 2 bases from J, with 18 bases in between. The chain links TRBV28 to TRBJ2-1, with D unresolved. The source is a man in his 70s with acute or convalescent COVID-19. Sequencing was performed on peripheral blood. The DNA for the CDR3 is TGTGCCAGCAGTTCACATTTAAGCGAGACCCCCTACAATGAGCAGTTCTTC. This sequence encodes CASSSHLSETPYNEQFF.